These 13 T cell receptor beta chains were all obtained from the same sample, sequenced in a study of PD-1 blockade in classical Hodgkin lymphoma (dated by TCRdb to 2018 to 2020). Receptor amplification or capture employed the immunoSEQ multiplex PCR assay. The clones in this table, taken by TCRdb from immuneACCESS, are in-frame only. Not every clone is retained; where verified, under half of the shortfall comes from an unresolved V gene, and the cause of the rest is unknown. This sample has about 7,000 clones in its table, and approximately 80% of those were observed once. The ten largest clones take up approximately 39% of the sample. The time point label, read with the paper, signifies: cycle 4 day 1 (C4D1), after 5 to 7 weeks of nivolumab. Every trial patient had relapsed after autologous stem cell transplantation, and cohorts A, B and C differed in prior brentuximab vedotin exposure. This specimen consisted of peripheral blood mononuclear cells (PBMCs), obtained before the fourth cycle of nivolumab. Receptors were obtained from a human donor with classical Hodgkin lymphoma.

The rearrangement joins TRBV29-1 to TRBJ2-5; D is unclear. V lost 4 bases and J lost 2, with 8 bases in between. This CDR3 has 12 amino acids. The V gene's germline CDR1 is SQVTM and CDR2 ANQGSEA. The DNA for the CDR3 is TGCAGCGTTGCTGGGCGGCAAGAGACCCAGTACTTC. This sequence encodes CSVAGRQETQYF.

V gene TRBV4-3 combines with J gene TRBJ2-3, with 11 bases that match TRBD2. Looked up from germline, CDR1 is LGHNA and CDR2 is YSLEER. J gave up 2 bases and V 5 bases, and 6 bases lay outside the gene matches. CDR3 length equals 16 residues. The chain's CDR3 is CASSFLAGGNTDTQYF. CDR3 bases: TGCGCCAGCAGCTTCCTAGCGGGGGGTAACACAGATACGCAGTATTTT.

The chain uses TRBV25-1 and TRBJ1-6, with TRBD1 matching 7 bases. This CDR3 is built from 16 residues. The V gene's germline CDR1 is MGHDK and CDR2 SYGVNS. Trimming took 4 bases from V and 7 from J; bases not matched to a gene: 10. CDR3 region: CASSAFLTGENSPLHF. Written as DNA, the CDR3 is TGTGCCAGCAGTGCCTTCCTCACAGGGGAGAATTCACCCCTCCACTTT.

The chain combines TRBV10-3 with TRBJ1-3; D is unclear. The CDR3 has 17 amino acids. Germline V CDR1 and CDR2: ENHRY, SYGVKD. With 0 bases removed from V and 0 bases from J, the gap between germline ends came to 12 bases. The CDR3 loop reads CAISESIGSLSGNTIYF. Here the CDR3 DNA reads TGTGCCATCAGTGAGTCGATCGGCAGCCTCTCTGGAAACACCATATATTTT.

This clone was recorded once. One end of the junction is discordant with germline, which a read error may explain. CDR3 in DNA: TGTGCCAGCAGCCAACCCGGACAGGGTTCCTCCGAGCAGTACTTC. It specifies CASSQPGQGSSEQYF. The chain uses TRBV4-2 and TRBJ2-7, with 8 bases identical to TRBD1. CDR3 length: 15 amino acids. Germline-derived CDR1 and CDR2 are LGHNA and YNFKEQ.

The rearrangement uses TRBV2 and TRBJ1-2; D gene uncertain. Per the germline V gene, CDR1 is SNHLY and CDR2 is FYNNEI. Trimming left V 8 bases short and J 2 bases short, with 12 bases between. CDR3 length: 13 residues. This chain's CDR3 is CASARRTNYGYTF. The CDR3, as DNA: TGTGCCAGCGCCCGACGGACCAACTATGGCTACACCTTC. The full variable domain, completed using reference TRBV2 and TRBJ1-2, is EPEVTQTPSHQVTQMGQEVILRCVPISNHLYFYWYRQILGQKVEFLVSFYNNEISEKSEIFDDQFSVERPDGSNFTLKIRSTKLEDSAMYFCASARRTNYGYTFGSGTRLTVV.

The chain recombines TRBV7-2 with TRBJ1-5; TRBD1 is a possible D gene (5 bases). Per the germline V gene, CDR1 is SGHTA and CDR2 is FQGNSA. The V end was cut by 0 bases, the J end by 1 base, with 7 bases between. The CDR3 totals 15 residues. The CDR3 DNA reads TGTGCCAGCAGCTTAGCGCGGGGGAGCAATCAGCCCCAGCATTTT. The encoded protein is CASSLARGSNQPQHF. Combining the CDR3 with reference TRBV7-2 and TRBJ1-5 gives the whole variable domain GAGVSQSPSNKVTEKGKDVELRCDPISGHTALYWYRQSLGQGLEFLIYFQGNSAPDKSGLPSDRFSAERTGGSVSTLTIQRTQQEDSAVYLCASSLARGSNQPQHFGDGTRLSIL.

This rearrangement joins TRBV4-3 to TRBJ2-5, with 9 nucleotides matching TRBD2. The V segment lost 0 bases and the J segment 4 bases; nucleotides outside the gene matches: 12. Germline assignment: CDR1 LGHNA and CDR2 YSLEER. The CDR3 runs to 18 residues. The CDR3, as DNA: TGCGCCAGCAGCCAAGAGGTCCGGAGTGCGGGAGGGGGAGAGACCCAGTACTTC. Translating gives CASSQEVRSAGGGETQYF.

V usage is TRBV29-1 and J usage is TRBJ2-7, with 8 bases that match TRBD2. The CDR3 extends over 12 amino acids. Germline assignment: CDR1 SQVTM and CDR2 ANQGSEA. The V and J ends lost 4 bases and 7 bases, in that order; junction bases with no gene match: 6. CDR3 amino acids: CSVALSGKEQYF. The CDR3 DNA reads as TGCAGCGTTGCTCTTAGCGGGAAGGAGCAGTACTTC.

The chain uses TRBV28 and TRBJ1-5; a possible D gene is TRBD1 (5 bases). The V end was cut by 5 bases, the J end by 1 base, with 9 bases between. CDR1 is MDHEN, CDR2 SYDVKM, per germline. This CDR3 contains 14 residues. For the CDR3, the DNA is TGTGCCAGCAGTAATTGGGACAGCAATCAGCCCCAGCATTTT. Amino acids: CASSNWDSNQPQHF.

V usage is TRBV28 and J usage is TRBJ1-5; D ambiguous. CDR3 length: 16 amino acids. V was trimmed by 1 base and J by 4 bases, leaving 14 bases between them. CDR1 and CDR2 from the germline V gene are MDHEN and SYDVKM. The CDR3 coding sequence is TGTGCCAGCAGTTTATCTAGGCAGAGGAGAAATCAGCCCCAGCATTTT. It is translated as CASSLSRQRRNQPQHF.

The chain employs TRBV15 and TRBJ1-4, with TRBD1 matching 7 bases. CDR3 length: 14 amino acids. Germline CDR1 LNHNV, CDR2 YYDKDF (reference sequence). The J segment lost 4 bases and the V segment lost 5 bases, leaving 4 bases of the junction unmatched. This CDR3 reads CATSLGTVNEKLFF. The DNA for the CDR3 is TGTGCCACCAGCCTCGGGACAGTTAATGAAAAACTGTTTTTT.

V gene TRBV6-5 combines with J gene TRBJ1-1, with a possible D match to TRBD1 (5 bases). Germline V lookup: CDR1 MNHEY, CDR2 SVGAGI. The CDR3 is 14 residues long. V was clipped by 0 bases and J by 5 bases, with 10 bases between them. CDR3 DNA sequence: TGTGCCAGCAGTTACTCTACCGGGGGTACTGAAGCTTTCTTT. This codes for CASSYSTGGTEAFF.